What follows are 22 T cell receptor beta chains derived from one specimen sequenced in a study of neurological immune-mediated disorders. TCRdb re-called the 5' RACE reads through MiXCR, storing one row per CDR3 protein. The sample includes 49,000 or so distinct CDR3 sequences, roughly 15% seen only once; the top ten take roughly 4.4%. Input material: PBMCs. These receptors all stem from a man in his sixties in good health.

The table lists this clonotype with many counts. The rearrangement uses TRBV29-1 and TRBJ2-7; 7 bases line up with TRBD1. CDR1 SQVTM and CDR2 ANQGSEA come from the germline V gene. Losses at the gene ends were 6 bases for V and 0 bases for J; bases not matched to a gene: 2. The length of the CDR3 is 12 residues. The CDR3 region is CSVTGLSYEQYF. The CDR3 DNA reads as TGCAGCGTGACAGGGCTCTCCTACGAGCAGTACTTC.

This clonotype was detected many times. DNA for the CDR3: TGTGCCATCAGGGAGCGGCCCACAGATACGCAGTATTTT. Encoded protein: CAIRERPTDTQYF. The chain couples TRBV10-3 to TRBJ2-3; possibly TRBD2 for D (5 bases). Germline V lookup: CDR1 ENHRY, CDR2 SYGVKD. The CDR3 totals 13 residues. V lost 6 bases to trimming and J lost 2 bases, with 9 bases between them.

The table lists this clonotype with many counts. The chain combines TRBV24-1 with TRBJ2-7; D perhaps matches TRBD2 (7 bases). CDR3 length equals 14 residues. Trimming left V 5 bases short and J 3 bases short, with 13 bases between. Looked up from germline, CDR1 is KGHDR and CDR2 is SFDVKD. The CDR3 reads CATSAGGAFYEQYF. The CDR3, as DNA: TGTGCCACCAGTGCGGGGGGCGCATTCTACGAGCAGTACTTC.

This clonotype was picked up many times. The CDR3 loop reads CASSSGQGSTGELFF. CDR3 nucleotides: TGCGCCAGCAGCTCAGGACAGGGGAGCACCGGGGAGCTGTTTTTT. The chain employs TRBV5-1 and TRBJ2-2, with 9 bases lining up with TRBD1. The CDR3 covers 15 residues. J lost 4 bases, V lost 3 bases, and 4 bases had no gene match. Germline CDR1 is SGHRS and CDR2 is YFSETQ.

This clonotype has at least ten counts. The chain links TRBV28 to TRBJ2-4, with 11 positions matching TRBD2. Germline CDR1 is MDHEN and CDR2 is SYDVKM. Trimming at V came to 8 bases and at J to 6 bases, leaving 9 bases not matched to a gene. This CDR3 region has 15 residues. The CDR3 protein is CASQLTSGSRNIQYF. CDR3 DNA: TGTGCCAGCCAATTAACTAGCGGGAGTAGAAACATTCAGTACTTC.

On this clonotype: Compared with germline, one end of the junction differs, possibly owing to a read error. The gene calls are TRBV4-1 and TRBJ2-7, with a tentative D call TRBD2 (5 bases). CDR3 length: 14 residues. Germline lookup yields CDR1 MGHRA and CDR2 YSYEKL. The CDR3 sequence: CASSREPSSYDQYF. The CDR3, as DNA: TGCGCCAGCAGCCGGGAGCCCTCCTCGTACGATCAGTACTTC.

This clonotype showed up many times. This chain connects TRBV11-2 to TRBJ2-5; TRBD2 might be the D (5 bases). Germline lookup yields CDR1 SGHAT and CDR2 FQNNGV. V lost 5 bases and J 2 bases, leaving 9 bases between the germline ends. The CDR3 length is 13 residues. The CDR3 nucleotides are TGTGCCAGCAGCCCAAGACTACAAGAGACCCAGTACTTC. Amino acid sequence: CASSPRLQETQYF.

This clonotype has a count of ten or more. This chain joins TRBV20-1 and TRBJ2-2; D ambiguous. V was trimmed by 3 bases and J by 4 bases, leaving 3 bases between them. The CDR3 is 11 amino acids. The germline V gene encodes CDR1 DFQATT and CDR2 SNEGSKA (reference sequence). CDR3 in DNA: TGCAGTGCTAGTTCCACCGGGGAGCTGTTTTTT. This codes for CSASSTGELFF.

This chain connects TRBV7-3 to TRBJ2-2; 7 bases are a match to TRBD1. CDR3 length equals 16 residues. Germline CDR1 is SGHTA and CDR2 is FQGTGA. J lost 4 bases, V lost 2 bases, and 7 bases had no gene match. The CDR3 loop is CASSLSGGYRTGELFF. CDR3 DNA: TGTGCCAGCAGCTTATCAGGGGGTTATCGCACCGGGGAGCTGTTTTTT.

Concerning this clonotype itself: One end of the junction varies from germline; a read error may be responsible. V gene TRBV25-1 combines with J gene TRBJ2-4, with 8 bases lining up with TRBD2. This CDR3 spans 17 amino acids. Per germline, CDR1 MGHDK and CDR2 SYGVNS. CDR3 loop: CSSSESGRGESKNIQYF. Here the CDR3 DNA reads TGTTCCAGCAGTGAATCTGGGCGGGGGGAATCCAAAAACATTCAGTACTTC.

This clonotype was seen ten or more times. V usage is TRBV5-1 and J usage is TRBJ2-1, with D tentatively TRBD2 (6 bases). CDR1 and CDR2 from the germline V gene are SGHRS and YFSETQ. There are 13 residues in the CDR3. The germline V and J ends were trimmed by 1 base and 6 bases, with 8 bases remaining between them. CDR3 sequence reads: CASSLTSLNEQFF. The CDR3 DNA reads as TGCGCCAGCAGCTTGACTAGCCTCAATGAGCAGTTCTTC.

This clonotype has ten or more counts. V is TRBV15 and J is TRBJ2-7; D may be TRBD2 (6 bases). CDR3 size: 15 residues. Trimming shortened V by 3 bases and J by 0 bases, and 12 bases separated the two germline ends. Germline assignment: CDR1 LNHNV and CDR2 YYDKDF (reference sequence). CDR3 in DNA: TGTGCCACCAGCAGGTCGGGAGAAGACTCCTACGAGCAGTACTTC. It translates to CATSRSGEDSYEQYF.

This chain connects TRBV7-2 to TRBJ2-1, with TRBD2 identical over 8 bases. The germline V gene has CDR1 SGHTA and CDR2 FQGNSA. CDR3 length: 16 residues. V dropped 2 bases and J dropped 2; count of bases not matched to a gene: 5. The CDR3 loop is CASSLQPGLAYNEQFF. In DNA form, the CDR3 reads TGTGCCAGCAGCTTACAGCCGGGACTAGCCTACAATGAGCAGTTCTTC.

This clonotype was picked up many times. The chain combines TRBV14 with TRBJ2-7; 7 bases are shared with TRBD2. Germline V gene lookup returns CDR1 SGHDN and CDR2 FVKESK. There are 15 residues in the CDR3. Germline trimming cut 4 bases from V and 3 bases from J; bases unmatched to any gene: 9. The CDR3 coding sequence is TGTGCCAGCAGCCCCCGAGACGCGGGGGACTACGAGCAGTACTTC. Amino acid sequence: CASSPRDAGDYEQYF.

In this sample, this clonotype turned up many times. This chain connects TRBV7-9 to TRBJ2-1; no reliable D call. This CDR3 is built from 13 residues. Germline V gene data show CDR1 as SEHNR and CDR2 as FQNEAQ (reference sequence). The V end lost 5 bases, the J end lost 0 bases, and 5 bases lay between the germline ends. The CDR3 loop reads CASSPPSYNEQFF. As DNA, the CDR3 is TGTGCCAGCAGCCCCCCCTCCTACAATGAGCAGTTCTTC.

The sample holds many counts of this clonotype. The chain has TRBV27 and TRBJ2-1, with 8 bases identical to TRBD2. This CDR3 region has 12 residues. Trimming removed 4 bases from V and 13 bases from J; junction bases left unmatched: 6. Germline V gene sequence: CDR1 MNHEY, CDR2 SMNVEV (reference sequence). The CDR3 reads CASSSGTRTQFF. Here the CDR3 DNA reads TGTGCCAGCAGTTCAGGGACTAGGACCCAGTTCTTC.

In this sample, this clonotype turned up many times. The rearrangement joins TRBV4-3 to TRBJ1-1; D uncertain. V was clipped by 0 bases and J by 0 bases, with 2 bases between them. The germline V gene has CDR1 LGHNA and CDR2 YSLEER. This CDR3 contains 13 residues. The CDR3 nucleotides are TGCGCCAGCAGCCAAGACCTGAACACTGAAGCTTTCTTT. Translated: CASSQDLNTEAFF.

About this clonotype itself: The CDR3 ends on some other residue instead of the conserved phenylalanine or tryptophan, so this is likely a read error. The chain joins TRBV5-6 to TRBJ2-5; no clear D gene. There are 14 residues in the CDR3. The ends were cut back, 4 bases at V and 9 bases at J, with 19 bases in the middle. The germline V gene has CDR1 SGHDT and CDR2 YYEEEE. The CDR3 coding sequence is TGTGCCAGCAGCCATCACCCCACACAGTCGGCCCAGTACTAC. Translating it yields CASSHHPTQSAQYY.

Many counts were recorded for this clonotype. The chain employs TRBV12-3 or TRBV12-4 and TRBJ2-7; no clear D gene. This CDR3 contains 15 residues. V lost 6 bases to trimming and J lost 0 bases, with 15 bases between them. CDR3 in amino acids: CASSPEAISSYEQYF. The CDR3 DNA reads TGTGCCAGCAGCCCCGAGGCTATAAGCTCCTACGAGCAGTACTTC.

This clonotype was seen repeatedly, ten times or more. The rearrangement uses TRBV5-1 and TRBJ1-3, with D perhaps matching TRBD1 (6 bases). Germline CDR1 SGHRS, CDR2 YFSETQ. The CDR3 has 15 amino acids. V lost 0 bases and J 4 bases, leaving 11 bases between the germline ends. CDR3 bases: TGCGCCAGCAGCTTGGGGCAGGGGCCCGGAAACACCATATATTTT. Its protein product is CASSLGQGPGNTIYF.

The table lists this clonotype with many counts. The chain is built from TRBV24-1 and TRBJ2-1; 13 positions match TRBD2. CDR1 is KGHDR and CDR2 is SFDVKD in the germline V gene. The CDR3 is 16 residues long. V dropped 0 bases and J dropped 9; count of bases not matched to a gene: 4. Here the CDR3 DNA reads TGTGCCACCAGTGATTTGGGACTAGCGGGGGCCGGTGAGCAGTTCTTC. Translating gives CATSDLGLAGAGEQFF.

This clonotype was recorded at least ten times. The V call is TRBV6-5, the J call TRBJ1-5, with unresolved D. V was clipped by 0 bases and J by 6 bases, with 6 bases between them. This CDR3 has 13 amino acids. In germline, CDR1 is MNHEY, CDR2 SVGAGI. CDR3 bases: TGTGCCAGCAGTTACTCGCCGGGTCAGCCCCAGCATTTT. Its translation: CASSYSPGQPQHF.